The 3 T cell receptor beta chains below were found in one sample sequenced in a study of T-cell reconstitution after alpha-beta-depleted transplantation in children. Preparation of the TCRbeta library used unique molecular identifiers. TCRdb ran MiXCR on the PCR reads and lists one entry per CDR3 protein. The sample carries a few hundred thousand distinct CDR3 sequences, 9.5% to 10% recorded once. This specimen was PBMCs from the stem cell graft donor, taken from the stem cell graft. The receptors shown here come from a human donor who donated a stem cell graft to a child with SCID.

This clonotype was picked up a small number of times. This chain joins TRBV12-3 or TRBV12-4 and TRBJ2-3; D ambiguous. The CDR3 consists of 12 residues. Trimming shortened V by 3 bases and J by 4 bases, and 5 bases separated the two germline ends. CDR3 in DNA: TGTGCCAGCAGTTTTGAGCCAGATACGCAGTATTTT. Translating it yields CASSFEPDTQYF.

The chain combines TRBV20-1 with TRBJ1-5; D is unresolved. The CDR3 extends over 16 amino acids. V gave up 0 bases and J gave up 3 bases, with 15 bases separating them. CDR1 and CDR2 from the germline V gene are DFQATT and SNEGSKA (reference sequence). This chain's CDR3 is CSARDKAWRLNQPQHF. The CDR3 DNA is TGCAGTGCTAGAGATAAGGCGTGGCGGCTCAATCAGCCCCAGCATTTT.

This chain connects TRBV28 to TRBJ1-1; TRBD1 matches 9 bases. Germline V gives CDR1 MDHEN, CDR2 SYDVKM. The J segment lost 5 bases and the V segment lost 5 bases, leaving 9 bases of the junction unmatched. This CDR3 is built from 15 residues. This CDR3 is CASSPPGTGWTEAFF. For the CDR3, the DNA is TGTGCCAGCAGTCCCCCCGGGACAGGGTGGACTGAAGCTTTCTTT. The full variable domain, its missing parts supplied by reference TRBV28 and TRBJ1-1, is DVKVTQSSRYLVKRTGEKVFLECVQDMDHENMFWYRQDPGLGLRLIYFSYDVKMKEKGDIPEGYSVSREKKERFSLILESASTNQTSMYLCASSPPGTGWTEAFFGQGTRLTVV.